What follows are 19 T cell receptor beta chains derived from one specimen sequenced in a study of tumor-infiltrating lymphocytes in primary liver carcinoma. Extraction of RNA together with DNA used about 18-30 mg of unsorted bulk tissue. A primer matching the constant region was used to make TCR beta cDNA from approximately 500 ng of total RNA. Libraries covering TCR beta were generated through three nested multiplex PCR rounds (using a slightly modified ARM-PCR). In the first two PCR rounds, TRBV1-TRBV30 forward primers were paired with a C-beta reverse primer, and each round lasted 10 cycles. Each CDR3 protein is one row after TCRdb ran MiXCR on the multiplex PCR reads. In the table there are about 41,000 distinct CDR3 sequences, 73% of which are singletons. Sequencing used liver tumor tissue from sampling region 2. Subset noted: tumor region T2, inferior pole. The source of these receptors is a man aged 40-55 years with primary liver carcinoma and hepatitis B virus infection.

The gene calls are TRBV2 and TRBJ2-2; D not certain. This CDR3 region has 15 residues. Germline values: CDR1 SNHLY, CDR2 FYNNEI. Trimming removed 5 bases at V and 0 bases at J, with 10 bases between. CDR3 DNA sequence: TGTGCCAGCAGTAGTTGGGCAGCGAACACCGGGGAGCTGTTTTTT. This encodes CASSSWAANTGELFF.

This clonotype was observed a few times. At one end, the junction sequence differs from germline, possibly due to a read error. This chain connects TRBV28 to TRBJ2-3, with 8 bases that match TRBD2. The CDR3 is 15 residues long. Per germline, CDR1 MDHEN and CDR2 SYDVKM. CDR3 coding DNA: TGTGCCAGCGGTTTGGGGGGACTAGTCACAGATACGCAGTATTTT. This encodes CASGLGGLVTDTQYF.

For this clonotype: Its ends do not fully match the called genes, so a read error is possible. The chain joins TRBV10-2 to TRBJ2-3, with TRBD2 matching over 9 bases. This CDR3 contains 17 residues. Germline CDR1 is WSHSY and CDR2 is SAAADI. This CDR3 is CASGELQGLARTDSQYF. CDR3 sequence (DNA): TGCGCCAGCGGTGAATTACAGGGACTAGCTAGAACAGATTCGCAGTATTTT.

This clonotype was counted once. J is TRBJ2-1 and V is TRBV29-1; tentative D call: TRBD2 (6 bases). V lost 7 bases, J lost 2 bases, and 18 bases lay in between. Germline V gene lookup returns CDR1 SQVTM and CDR2 ANQGSEA. The CDR3 loop spans 15 amino acids. The CDR3 sequence is CSDDGAGRTYNEQFF. CDR3 bases: TGCAGCGATGATGGTGCGGGAAGGACCTACAATGAGCAGTTCTTC.

This clonotype was detected many times. A read error may be the cause here, since a much bigger clone is one base away. The genes are TRBV5-1 and TRBJ2-7; unclear D gene. V lost 0 bases to trimming and J lost 2 bases, with 12 bases between them. Germline loops: CDR1 SGHRS, CDR2 YFSETQ. The CDR3 has 15 amino acids. CDR3 DNA: TGCGCCAGCAGCTTGGCCGTCGGACGCCCCTACGAGCAGTACTTC. It specifies CASSLAVGRPYEQYF. Using reference TRBV5-1 and TRBJ2-7 for the parts outside the CDR3, the full variable domain is KAGVTQTPRYLIKTRGQQVTLSCSPISGHRSVSWYQQTPGQGLQFLFEYFSETQRNKGNFPGRFSGRQFSNSRSEMNVSTLELGDSALYLCASSLAVGRPYEQYFGPGTRLTVT.

Remarks on this clonotype: Relative to the germline gene, one junction end is altered; a read error may explain this. This sequence joins TRBV5-5 and TRBJ2-3; 14 bases line up with TRBD2. The CDR3 contains 17 residues. Looked up from germline, CDR1 is SGHKS and CDR2 is YYEKEE (reference sequence). In nucleotides, the CDR3 is TGTGCAAGCAGCCCAATCGGGACTAGCGGGAGTGGAGATACGCAGTATTTT. Translating gives CASSPIGTSGSGDTQYF.

This clonotype was counted between two and nine times. Germline is not matched at one junction end, which may reflect a read error. The rearrangement joins TRBV5-6 to TRBJ1-6; D is uncertain. Germline V lookup: CDR1 SGHDT, CDR2 YYEEEE. The CDR3 totals 15 residues. This chain's CDR3 is CASSPRTPVNSPLRF. Here the CDR3 DNA reads TGTGCTAGCAGCCCAAGGACTCCAGTGAATTCACCCCTCCGCTTT.

This clonotype was recorded at least ten times. This chain uses TRBV5-1 with TRBJ2-1, with D maybe TRBD2 (6 bases). This CDR3 has 13 residues. Germline CDR1 is SGHRS and CDR2 is YFSETQ. V gave up 3 bases and J gave up 6 bases, with 10 bases separating them. Written as DNA, the CDR3 is TGCGCCAGCAGCTCGTTGACTAGCAATGAGCAGTTCTTC. Protein sequence: CASSSLTSNEQFF.

J is TRBJ2-4 and V is TRBV10-3; D assignment may be TRBD1 or TRBD2 (5 bases each). Germline loops: CDR1 ENHRY, CDR2 SYGVKD. The CDR3 consists of 17 residues. V gave up 4 bases and J gave up 4 bases, with 20 bases separating them. The CDR3, as DNA: TGTGCCATCAGTGGGTCCCCAGGCCGGGACCGTAAAAACATTCAGTACTTC. Encoded protein: CAISGSPGRDRKNIQYF.

With regard to this clonotype: One junction end does not reproduce the germline sequence, and a read error may be involved. The chain uses TRBV4-2 and TRBJ2-1; possibly TRBD1 for D (7 bases). Looked up from germline, CDR1 is LGHNA and CDR2 is YNFKEQ. The CDR3 has 16 amino acids. CDR3 in DNA: TGTGCCAGCAGTCACGCCGGGGGACAGTGGAATAATGAGCAGTTTTTC. It translates to CASSHAGGQWNNEQFF.

V gene TRBV20-1 combines with J gene TRBJ2-7; tentative D call: TRBD2 (5 bases). This CDR3 spans 14 amino acids. Germline values: CDR1 DFQATT, CDR2 SNEGSKA (reference sequence). The V gene lost 7 bases and the J gene lost 3 bases, with 19 bases spanning the gap. CDR3 sequence: CSGSTEERDYEQYF. CDR3 DNA: TGCAGTGGTAGCACAGAGGAGAGGGACTACGAGCAGTACTTC.

Concerning this clonotype itself: This is likely a read error, given that the CDR3 carries no conserved phenylalanine or tryptophan at its end. The gene calls are TRBV28 and TRBJ2-7; D may be TRBD2 (5 bases). CDR1 and CDR2 (germline): MDHEN, SYDVKM. The CDR3 covers 14 residues. The CDR3 sequence: CASSEGLVSYDQYL. The CDR3 DNA is TGTGCCAGCAGTGAGGGCCTTGTCTCCTACGACCAGTACTTA.

With regard to this clonotype: An end of the junction differs from the germline gene, which may be a read error. The chain joins TRBV29-1 to TRBJ2-7; D not resolved. The germline gives CDR1 SQVTM, CDR2 ANQGSEA. CDR3 length equals 16 residues. The CDR3: CSAMTSVTGTPCEQCF. In nucleotides, the CDR3 is TGCAGCGCCATGACATCTGTGACCGGCACTCCCTGCGAGCAGTGCTTC.

The count of this clonotype is one. One junction end does not reproduce the germline sequence, and a read error may be involved. V and J are TRBV7-9 and TRBJ1-1; D is undetermined. CDR1 and CDR2 (germline): SEHNR, FQNEAQ (reference sequence). The CDR3 is 13 residues long. The CDR3 is CACSLSPNTEAFF. The CDR3 DNA sequence: TGTGCCTGCAGCTTATCCCCGAACACTGAAGCTTTCTTT.

The rearrangement links TRBV29-1 to TRBJ2-1; TRBD2 agrees at 14 bases. CDR3 length equals 15 residues. The germline V gene encodes CDR1 SQVTM and CDR2 ANQGSEA. V lost 4 bases, J lost 12 bases, and 11 bases stayed unmatched. The CDR3: CSVGLAGGFYVVQFF. In nucleotides, the CDR3 is TGCAGCGTTGGACTAGCGGGAGGGTTCTACGTTGTGCAGTTCTTC.

This clonotype has only one observation. The junction differs from germline at one of its ends, possibly a read error. This sequence joins TRBV4-2 and TRBJ2-7; D perhaps matches TRBD2 (5 bases). This CDR3 has 15 residues. From germline, CDR1 is LGHNA and CDR2 YNFKEQ. CDR3 loop: CASSQDMGSSYEQYF. Written as DNA, the CDR3 is TGTGCAAGCAGCCAAGATATGGGGAGCAGCTACGAGCAGTACTTC.

Remarks on this clonotype: At one end, the junction sequence differs from germline, possibly due to a read error. The rearrangement links TRBV5-5 to TRBJ2-2; D unresolved. Germline V gene lookup returns CDR1 SGHKS and CDR2 YYEKEE (reference sequence). The CDR3 totals 11 residues. Here the CDR3 reads CTSSLTGELFF. DNA for the CDR3: TGTACCAGCAGCTTGACCGGGGAGCTGTTTTTT.

As regards this clonotype: It is likely a read error, because the conserved phenylalanine at the end of the CDR3 is missing. The rearrangement uses TRBV11-2 and TRBJ2-3; 8 bases are a match to TRBD2. Germline V CDR1 and CDR2: SGHAT, FQNNGV. V lost 2 bases to trimming and J lost 0 bases; unmatched junction nucleotides: 4. The CDR3 is made up of 16 amino acids. CDR3 sequence (DNA): TGTGCCAGCAGCTTACGAGCGGGAGTCAGCACAGATACGCAGTATTCC. The encoded protein is CASSLRAGVSTDTQYS.

Turning to this clonotype: One junction end does not reproduce the germline sequence, and a read error may be involved. The J gene is TRBJ2-5, the V gene TRBV11-2; 7 nucleotides match TRBD2. The CDR3 totals 18 residues. Looked up from germline, CDR1 is SGHAT and CDR2 is FQNNGV. The CDR3 protein is CARSPSSIQGTGRETHYF. The CDR3 DNA follows: TGTGCCAGGAGCCCTAGCTCAATCCAGGGCACTGGGCGGGAGACCCACTACTTC.